The rows below give T cell receptor beta chains drawn from one sample of a study of yellow fever vaccine responses in identical twins. TCRdb processed the RT-PCR reads anew with MiXCR; each CDR3 protein has one entry. The repertoire holds several thousand distinct CDR3 sequences, with approximately 89% as singletons. The source material was T cells from blood (PBMCs), unsorted or a sorted subset (not recorded which), sampled before or after yellow fever vaccination (not recorded which). The receptors were sampled from a woman under 30 who received the yellow fever vaccine. CDR3s include the opening cysteine and the closing phenylalanine or tryptophan. A D gene is named only where the DNA matches it firmly. Size values are once, few and many counts, or a class for expanded clones, and some rows have none.

.	TRBV11-3	few	TRBJ2-1	CASSLGGGNEQFF	TGTGCCAGCAGCTTAGGGGGCGGCAATGAGCAGTTCTTC
.	TRBV2	.	TRBJ2-7	CASSDSGNYEQYF	TGTGCCAGCAGTGACTCGGGGAACTACGAGCAGTACTTC
TRBD1	TRBV29-1	.	TRBJ2-7	CSVGTGIYEQYF	TGCAGCGTTGGGACAGGGATCTACGAGCAGTACTTC
.	TRBV11-1	once	TRBJ2-2	CASSLGTGTMNTGELFF	TGTGCCAGCAGCTTAGGGACCGGGACAATGAACACCGGGGAGCTGTTTTTT
.	TRBV11-3	.	TRBJ2-6	CASSLEVAGANVLTF	TGTGCCAGCAGCTTAGAGGTAGCCGGGGCCAACGTCCTGACTTTC
.	TRBV30	once	TRBJ1-3	CALRKGSGNTIYF	TGTGCTTTGAGGAAGGGCAGTGGAAACACCATATATTTT
.	TRBV2	.	TRBJ2-7	CASVLMASNYEQYF	TGTGCCAGCGTTCTTATGGCTAGCAACTACGAGCAGTACTTC
.	TRBV28	.	TRBJ1-2	CASRMLYGYTF	TGTGCCAGCAGGATGTTATATGGCTACACCTTC
TRBD2	TRBV11-1	.	TRBJ2-1	CASSLFLAVDNEQFF	TGTGCCAGCAGCTTATTTCTAGCGGTAGACAATGAGCAGTTCTTC
.	TRBV19	.	TRBJ1-4	CASRSPDANSILFF	TGTGCCAGTAGGTCACCGGACGCCAACTCGATACTGTTTTTT
.	TRBV6-5	few	TRBJ2-1	CASSFTGRTVDNEQFF	TGTGCCAGCAGTTTCACAGGACGAACGGTGGACAATGAGCAGTTCTTC
.	TRBV19	once	TRBJ2-6	CATEISGANVLTF	TGTGCCACTGAGATCTCTGGGGCCAACGTCCTGACTTTC
.	TRBV20-1	.	TRBJ2-7	CSARALNEQYF	TGCAGTGCTAGAGCACTGAACGAGCAGTACTTC
.	TRBV21-1	.	TRBJ2-5	CASSRRLGQPQETQYF	TGTGCCAGCAGCAGGCGCCTGGGACAGCCCCAAGAGACCCAGTACTTC
TRBD1	TRBV5-1	.	TRBJ2-7	CASGPTGAGEQYF	TGCGCCAGCGGACCTACAGGGGCCGGCGAGCAGTACTTC
TRBD1	TRBV4-3	.	TRBJ2-7	CASSQAGTGTFYEQYF	TGCGCCAGCAGCCAGGCCGGGACAGGTACGTTCTACGAGCAGTACTTC
TRBD1	TRBV6-1	.	TRBJ1-1	CASSRRGRTEAFF	TGTGCCAGCAGTCGCAGGGGGCGAACTGAAGCTTTCTTT
.	TRBV24-1	.	TRBJ2-1	CATRGLVGDEQFF	TGTGCCACCAGGGGGCTAGTCGGCGATGAGCAGTTCTTC
.	TRBV4-1	once	TRBJ2-7	CASSQGWQVTYEQYF	TGCGCCAGCAGCCAAGGTTGGCAGGTTACCTACGAGCAGTACTTC
.	TRBV29-1	.	TRBJ1-2	CSVEQGNYGYTF	TGCAGCGTTGAACAGGGGAACTATGGCTACACCTTC
.	TRBV29-1	.	TRBJ2-7	CSVLGRTYEQYF	TGCAGCGTTCTGGGACGGACCTACGAGCAGTACTTC
TRBD1	TRBV11-3	.	TRBJ2-7	CASSPSNGTGVYEQYF	TGTGCCAGCAGCCCGTCAAACGGGACAGGGGTCTACGAGCAGTACTTC
.	TRBV11-1	.	TRBJ2-3	CASSSFDDTQYF	TGTGCCAGCAGCTCGTTCGATGATACGCAGTATTTT
TRBD1	TRBV4-2	.	TRBJ1-4	CASSPPRQGEKLFF	TGTGCCAGCAGCCCGCCTCGACAGGGCGAAAAACTGTTTTTT
TRBD2	TRBV18	.	TRBJ2-7	CASSPLAGYEQYF	TGTGCCAGCTCACCCCTAGCGGGGTACGAGCAGTACTTC
.	TRBV5-1	.	TRBJ2-5	CASSLNSETQYF	TGCGCCAGCAGCTTGAACAGCGAGACCCAGTACTTC
.	TRBV6-1	.	TRBJ1-2	CASRIDGGHLYTF	TGTGCCAGCAGGATAGACGGGGGCCACCTCTACACCTTC
TRBD2	TRBV18	.	TRBJ2-7	CASSRTSESYEQYF	TGTGCCAGCTCACGGACTAGCGAATCCTACGAGCAGTACTTC
TRBD1	TRBV7-2	.	TRBJ2-7	CASSLAGQTWNEQYF	TGTGCCAGCAGCTTAGCGGGACAGACATGGAACGAGCAGTACTTC
TRBD1	TRBV12-3/TRBV12-4	.	TRBJ2-5	CASSSRQGDETQYF	TGTGCCAGCAGTTCCAGACAGGGAGACGAGACCCAGTACTTC
.	TRBV24-1	.	TRBJ2-1	CATSVHGSSSYNEQFF	TGTGCCACCAGTGTCCACGGATCCAGCTCCTACAATGAGCAGTTCTTC
.	TRBV23-1	.	TRBJ2-7	CASSDEQYF	TGCGCCTCGTCGGACGAGCAGTACTTC
.	TRBV29-1	.	TRBJ2-3	CSVRGTDTQYF	TGCAGCGTGAGGGGGACAGATACGCAGTATTTT
.	TRBV2	once	TRBJ2-1	CASSVTSYNEQFF	TGTGCCAGCAGCGTAACCTCCTACAATGAGCAGTTCTTC
.	TRBV29-1	once	TRBJ2-1	CSVIRPPANEQFF	TGCAGCGTTATAAGGCCCCCGGCTAATGAGCAGTTCTTC
.	TRBV18	.	TRBJ2-7	CASSPSKNKGYEQYF	TGTGCCAGCTCACCAAGTAAGAATAAGGGCTACGAGCAGTACTTC
TRBD1	TRBV30	.	TRBJ1-2	CAWSPQTGGWYGYTF	TGTGCCTGGAGTCCCCAGACAGGGGGTTGGTATGGCTACACCTTC
.	TRBV11-3	.	TRBJ2-7	CASSPGGGRTYEQYF	TGTGCCAGCAGCCCAGGGGGCGGGAGGACCTACGAGCAGTACTTC
TRBD1	TRBV12-3/TRBV12-4	.	TRBJ2-1	CASSRSGTGLYNEQFF	TGTGCCAGCAGTCGATCCGGGACAGGTCTTTACAATGAGCAGTTCTTC
.	TRBV7-2	.	TRBJ2-3	CASSSRTGTQTDTQYF	TGTGCCAGCAGCTCACGGACCGGGACACAGACAGATACGCAGTATTTT
.	TRBV14	few	TRBJ1-1	CASSQMGGLTEAFF	TGTGCCAGCAGCCAAATGGGGGGGCTGACTGAAGCTTTCTTT
.	TRBV29-1	.	TRBJ2-7	CSVVDHSYEQYF	TGCAGCGTTGTAGACCACTCCTACGAGCAGTACTTC
TRBD1	TRBV5-1	once	TRBJ2-5	CASRLRTGQETQYF	TGCGCCAGCCGCTTGAGGACAGGGCAGGAGACCCAGTACTTC
TRBD2	TRBV9	.	TRBJ2-1	CASSAPGTSGTNEQFF	TGTGCCAGCAGCGCCCCCGGGACTAGCGGGACAAATGAGCAGTTCTTC
.	TRBV15	.	TRBJ2-7	CATSSPGDSYEQYF	TGTGCCACCAGCTCCCCGGGAGACTCCTACGAGCAGTACTTC
.	TRBV2	.	TRBJ2-1	CASCINEQFF	TGTGCCAGCTGTATTAATGAGCAGTTCTTC
.	TRBV20-1	.	TRBJ1-5	CSASRAGQPQHF	TGCAGTGCTAGTCGGGCAGGGCAGCCCCAGCATTTT
.	TRBV20-1	.	TRBJ2-7	CSARDLSGISYEQYF	TGCAGTGCTAGAGATTTATCCGGGATATCCTACGAGCAGTACTTC
TRBD1	TRBV4-3	.	TRBJ2-7	CASSQVTGGYEQYF	TGCGCCAGCAGCCAAGTGACAGGGGGATACGAGCAGTACTTC
TRBD2	TRBV5-1	.	TRBJ2-7	CASSPTSGGSYEQYF	TGCGCCAGCAGCCCGACTAGCGGGGGCTCCTACGAGCAGTACTTC
TRBD2	TRBV29-1	.	TRBJ2-3	CSVGGGADTQYF	TGCAGCGTTGGCGGGGGAGCAGATACGCAGTATTTT
.	TRBV30	.	TRBJ1-5	CAWTVGGLNQPQHF	TGTGCCTGGACCGTAGGTGGGTTAAATCAGCCCCAGCATTTT
TRBD1	TRBV20-1	.	TRBJ2-7	CSAGQYEQYF	TGCAGTGCGGGACAGTACGAGCAGTACTTC
TRBD2	TRBV7-3	.	TRBJ2-7	CASSLTLASGTYEQYF	TGTGCCAGCAGCTTAACGTTGGCTAGCGGGACCTACGAGCAGTACTTC
.	TRBV29-1	.	TRBJ1-1	CSVFASRGYF	TGCAGCGTGTTTGCTAGTCGGGGTTACTTT
TRBD2	TRBV4-2	.	TRBJ2-5	CASSALSPSGYQETQYF	TGTGCCAGCAGCGCCCTTTCCCCTAGCGGGTACCAAGAGACCCAGTACTTC
TRBD1	TRBV29-1	once	TRBJ2-3	CSAGQGYTDTQYF	TGCAGCGCCGGACAGGGTTACACAGATACGCAGTATTTT